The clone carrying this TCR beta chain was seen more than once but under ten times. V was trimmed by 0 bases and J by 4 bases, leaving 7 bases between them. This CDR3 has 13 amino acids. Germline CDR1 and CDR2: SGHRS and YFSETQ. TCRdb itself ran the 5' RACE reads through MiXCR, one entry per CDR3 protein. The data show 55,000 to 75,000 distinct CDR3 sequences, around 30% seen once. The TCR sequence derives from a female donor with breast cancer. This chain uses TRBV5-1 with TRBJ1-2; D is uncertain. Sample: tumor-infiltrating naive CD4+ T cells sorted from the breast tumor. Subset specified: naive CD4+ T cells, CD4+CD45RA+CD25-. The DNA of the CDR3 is TGCGCCAGCAGCTTGGCCGAGATCTATGGCTACACCTTC. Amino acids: CASSLAEIYGYTF.